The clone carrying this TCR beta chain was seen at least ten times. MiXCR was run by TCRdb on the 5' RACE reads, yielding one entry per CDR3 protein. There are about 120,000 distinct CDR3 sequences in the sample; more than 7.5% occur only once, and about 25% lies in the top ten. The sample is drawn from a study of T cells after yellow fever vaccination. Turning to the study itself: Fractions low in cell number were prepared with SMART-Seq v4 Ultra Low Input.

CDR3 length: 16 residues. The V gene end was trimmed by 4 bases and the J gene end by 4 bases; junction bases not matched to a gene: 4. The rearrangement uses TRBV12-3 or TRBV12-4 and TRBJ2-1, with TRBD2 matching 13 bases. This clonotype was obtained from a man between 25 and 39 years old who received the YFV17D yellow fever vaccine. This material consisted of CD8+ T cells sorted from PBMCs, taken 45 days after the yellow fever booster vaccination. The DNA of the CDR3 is TGTGCCAGCAGTTCGACTAGCGGGAGGTCTTACAATGAGCAGTTCTTC. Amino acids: CASSSTSGRSYNEQFF.